This T cell receptor (beta chain) was recorded in a study of T cells in Graves' hyperthyroidism and ophthalmopathy. Study-level results: Stable hyperthyroidism was told apart from ophthalmopathy by a model built on 13 V-J features. Before onset, by a median of 6.5 months, the model predicted ophthalmopathy. Most clonotypes expanded in the thyroid (above 0.001) were also present in blood.

CDR1 and CDR2 from the germline V gene are MNHNS and SASEGT. CDR3 length equals 13 residues. When ophthalmopathy did not progress within 18 months, Graves' hyperthyroidism was considered stable. Amplification of TCR beta CDR3 regions was performed using RNA transcripts as template. The TCR CDR3 first-round RT-PCR relied on the HTBI primer set. MiXCR, run by TCRdb on the multiplex PCR reads, gives a single entry per CDR3 protein. Here the sample spans under 550,000 distinct CDR3 sequences, around 15% being singletons. Concerning this clonotype: The target antigen is unknown. One end of the junction varies from germline; a read error may be responsible.

Sequenced: blood. V is TRBV6-1 and J is TRBJ1-2; a weak D match, TRBD1 (6 bases). The clonotype comes from a woman younger than 30 with Graves' hyperthyroidism. The CDR3 is CTSSDLGARGYTF. The CDR3 coding sequence is TGTACCAGCAGTGATCTGGGGGCGCGAGGCTACACCTTC.